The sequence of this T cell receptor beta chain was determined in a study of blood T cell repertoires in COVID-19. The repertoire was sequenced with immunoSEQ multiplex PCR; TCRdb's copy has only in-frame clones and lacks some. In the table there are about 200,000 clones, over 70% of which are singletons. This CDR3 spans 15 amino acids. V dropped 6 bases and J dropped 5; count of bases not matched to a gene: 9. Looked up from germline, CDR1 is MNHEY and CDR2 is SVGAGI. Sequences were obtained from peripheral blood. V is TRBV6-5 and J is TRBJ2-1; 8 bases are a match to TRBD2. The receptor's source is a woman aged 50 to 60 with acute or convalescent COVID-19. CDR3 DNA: TGTGCCAGCAGGCTACTAACGGGAGGGGACAATGAGCAGTTCTTC. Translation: CASRLLTGGDNEQFF.